Each of the 24 T cell receptor beta chains below was sequenced from the same sample in a study of tumor and adjacent non-tumor tissue in lung cancer. No cell sorting was done before RNA was extracted from the tissue. Three rounds of nested PCR, following a modified ARM-PCR protocol, produced the TCRbeta library. TCRdb fed the multiplex PCR reads into MiXCR, producing one record per CDR3 protein. Altogether 200,000 to 250,000 distinct CDR3 sequences are present, around 70% being singletons, with the ten largest covering roughly 24%. Sequencing was carried out using lung tumor tissue. The receptors originated from a man between 60 and 75 years old with non-small cell lung cancer.

The table lists this clonotype with many counts. The chain uses TRBV11-3 and TRBJ2-1; 13 nucleotides match TRBD2. V trimming: 6 bases; J trimming: 3 bases; junction bases outside the gene matches: 11. The germline gives CDR1 SGHNT, CDR2 YENEEA. The CDR3 consists of 18 residues. The CDR3, as DNA: TGTGCCAGCAGACGTTCACTAGCGGGAGGGCACAACTACAATGAGCAGTTCTTC. This sequence encodes CASRRSLAGGHNYNEQFF.

This clonotype was counted many times. This sequence joins TRBV20-1 and TRBJ2-3; D is possibly TRBD1 (6 bases). The length of the CDR3 is 15 residues. Germline V lookup: CDR1 DFQATT, CDR2 SNEGSKA (reference sequence). The V gene lost 1 base and the J gene lost 0 bases, with 11 bases spanning the gap. In DNA form, the CDR3 reads TGCAGTGCTAGAGTCCCGAGGGGGAGCACAGATACGCAGTATTTT. Amino acid sequence: CSARVPRGSTDTQYF.

This chain uses TRBV6-1 with TRBJ2-3; the D is unclear. The V and J ends lost 3 bases and 4 bases respectively, with 14 bases between them. The length of the CDR3 is 15 residues. Germline V gene sequence: CDR1 MNHNS, CDR2 SASEGT. The CDR3 reads CASSDPDLEADTQYF. In DNA, the CDR3 is TGTGCCAGCAGTGATCCGGATCTTGAGGCAGATACGCAGTATTTT.

Comment on this clonotype: Being one base from a much bigger clone, this may be a read error. The rearrangement uses TRBV11-3 and TRBJ2-3; 8 nucleotides line up with TRBD1. CDR1 is SGHNT and CDR2 is YENEEA in the germline V gene. The CDR3 spans 15 residues. The CDR3 DNA is TGTACCAGCAGCTCGGGACAGGTTAGCACAGATACGCAGTATTTT. This translates into CTSSSGQVSTDTQYF.

Comments on this clonotype: Sequence at one end of the junction differs from germline and may be a read error. The rearrangement joins TRBV12-3 or TRBV12-4 to TRBJ1-1; D remains unclear. The CDR3 contains 17 residues. The CDR3 sequence: CAISLARQVILNSEAFF. CDR3 nucleotide sequence: TGTGCCATCAGTTTAGCGCGCCAAGTGATTTTGAACTCTGAAGCTTTCTTT.

This clonotype appeared many times. The chain couples TRBV6-1 to TRBJ2-1; no definite D call. The CDR3 covers 14 residues. V shed 7 bases and J shed 9 bases, with 19 bases lying between them. From germline, CDR1 is MNHNS and CDR2 SASEGT. CDR3 DNA sequence: TGTGCCAGCATAGTTCGGGCAGGAACGGGTGAGCAGTTCTTC. Its protein product is CASIVRAGTGEQFF.

Remarks on this clonotype: It is likely a read error, because the conserved phenylalanine at the end of the CDR3 is missing. This chain uses TRBV2 with TRBJ2-2, with D unclear. Trimming removed 4 bases from V and 7 bases from J, with 10 bases in between. CDR3 length: 13 residues. CDR1 and CDR2 from the germline V gene are SNHLY and FYNNEI. The CDR3 protein is CASSVALIGELFL. CDR3 nucleotides: TGTGCCAGCAGTGTCGCACTCATCGGGGAGCTGTTTCTT.

With regard to this clonotype: No conserved phenylalanine or tryptophan ends this CDR3, so it is likely a read error. The chain carries TRBV6-5 and TRBJ1-2, with D perhaps TRBD1 (5 bases). Trimming pared 5 bases from V and 4 bases from J, leaving 20 bases between. CDR3 length: 16 residues. Germline V lookup: CDR1 MNHEY, CDR2 SVGAGI. This CDR3 reads CASSHTLGSGSYGYTS. The CDR3 bases are TGTGCCAGCAGTCACACCCTCGGTTCAGGGTCCTATGGCTACACCTCC.

Remarks on this clonotype: A read error may account for a junction end that differs from germline. This chain connects TRBV11-2 to TRBJ1-4; D gene unclear. The CDR3 sequence is 13 residues long. Germline V CDR1 and CDR2: SGHAT, FQNNGV. CDR3 bases: TGCGCCTGCAGCACCGTACTGAATGAAAAACTGTTTTTT. It translates to CACSTVLNEKLFF.

To note about this clonotype: The junction departs from germline at one end; a sequencing error may be responsible. The genes are TRBV28 and TRBJ1-5; possible D gene TRBD1, 5 bases. CDR1 is MDHEN, CDR2 SYDVKM, per germline. This CDR3 is 15 amino acids long. The CDR3 protein is CASTLGGTPNHPQHF. CDR3 bases: TGTGCCAGCACTTTAGGCGGGACGCCCAATCATCCCCAGCATTTT.

A note on this clonotype: The conserved phenylalanine or tryptophan is not found at the CDR3 terminus, so this likely reflects a read error. The chain combines TRBV6-5 with TRBJ2-3, with TRBD1 as a possible D gene (5 bases). Between the trimmed V and J ends, which lost 2 bases and 0 bases, there was a span of 15 bases. Per the germline V gene, CDR1 is MNHEY and CDR2 is SVGAGI. The CDR3 extends over 17 amino acids. CDR3 sequence: CASSYGGGAASTDTQYS. The CDR3 DNA reads as TGTGCCAGCAGTTACGGCGGTGGGGCTGCGAGCACAGATACGCAGTATTCT.

Only one count was recorded for this clonotype. The junction and the germline gene differ at one end; a read error may be behind it. This chain uses TRBV4-3 with TRBJ2-3; 7 nucleotides line up with TRBD2. The CDR3 spans 17 residues. Germline V gene lookup returns CDR1 LGHNA and CDR2 YSLEER. CDR3 region: CASSQVGLGGGLDTQYF. As DNA, the CDR3 is TGCGCCAGCAGCCAGGTTGGACTAGGCGGGGGTCTCGATACGCAATATTTT.

This clonotype was recorded a few times. A much larger clone lies a single base off, so this may be a read error. V usage is TRBV4-3 and J usage is TRBJ1-1; D may be TRBD1 (5 bases). V was shortened by 0 bases and J by 3 bases, with 11 bases between the two germline ends. CDR3 size: 15 residues. Looked up from germline, CDR1 is LGHNA and CDR2 is YSLEER. The CDR3 nucleotides are TGCGCCAGCAGCCAAGAATTGGGGCTCGACACTGAAGCTTTCTTT. Translating it yields CASSQELGLDTEAFF.

As concerns this clonotype: The junction shows a germline mismatch at one end, possibly a read error. This chain joins TRBV6-6 and TRBJ2-7; D may be TRBD1 or TRBD2 (5 bases each). The CDR3 has 14 amino acids. The germline V gene has CDR1 MNHNY and CDR2 SVGAGI (reference sequence). CDR3 coding DNA: TGTGACAGCAAAACCGGGACGCATGGGAAGGAGCAGTACTTC. As protein: CDSKTGTHGKEQYF.

The chain links TRBV6-2 or TRBV6-3 to TRBJ2-2; 7 bases are a match to TRBD2. CDR1 is MNHEY, CDR2 SVGEGT, per germline. The CDR3 is 13 amino acids. After removal of 6 bases from V and 13 bases from J, the junction contained 11 bases not matched to a gene. The CDR3 region has the DNA TGTGCCAGCAGAGCGGGAAGTACCGGGATGCTGTTTTTT. This encodes CASRAGSTGMLFF.

Details on this clonotype: As the CDR3 is not closed by the conserved phenylalanine or tryptophan, this likely results from a read error. V and J are TRBV11-3 and TRBJ2-2; possible D gene TRBD2, 6 bases. The CDR3 has 18 amino acids. Trimming cost V 4 bases and J 5 bases, with 23 bases left between them. Looked up from germline, CDR1 is SGHNT and CDR2 is YENEEA. In nucleotides, the CDR3 is TGTGCCAGCAGCTCCCGGGGAGTGGGAGGATACAGAACCGGGGAGCTGTTTTCT. It yields the protein CASSSRGVGGYRTGELFS.

To note about this clonotype: One end of the junction does not line up with germline, which may come from a read error. The chain is built from TRBV4-1 and TRBJ1-5; no reliable D call. This CDR3 contains 14 residues. CDR1 is MGHRA, CDR2 YSYEKL, per germline. CDR3 DNA sequence: TGCGCCAGCAGTCAAGGCAAGGGCGATCAGCCCCAGCATTTT. Protein product: CASSQGKGDQPQHF.

The rearrangement uses TRBV6-2 or TRBV6-3 and TRBJ1-5; 9 bases are a match to TRBD1. The DNA end lines up better with TRBJ2-3; the J call may be wrong. CDR1 and CDR2 from the germline V gene are MNHEY and SVGEGT. The CDR3 length is 15 residues. CDR3 region: CASSLTGGPDQPQYF. In DNA form, the CDR3 reads TGTGCCAGCAGCCTTACAGGGGGCCCCGATCAGCCCCAGTATTTT.

Ten or more counts support this clonotype. J is TRBJ2-3 and V is TRBV20-1; 12 nucleotides match TRBD1. With 7 bases clipped from V and 8 bases from J, the junction kept 13 bases outside the gene matches. Germline V CDR1 and CDR2: DFQATT, SNEGSKA (reference sequence). This CDR3 is 15 amino acids long. The chain's CDR3 is CSGSPGQGAKGTQYF. The CDR3 DNA is TGCAGTGGCTCACCGGGACAGGGGGCGAAGGGTACGCAGTATTTT.

Note on this clonotype: A clone one base away is much larger, so this may be a read error. The chain employs TRBV4-1 and TRBJ1-4, with D unresolved. In germline, CDR1 is MGHRA, CDR2 YSYEKL. The length of the CDR3 is 13 residues. Written as DNA, the CDR3 is TGCGCCAGCAGAGCTGAGGATAATGAAAAACTGCTTTTT. Its protein is CASRAEDNEKLLF.

With regard to this clonotype: This may be a read error: a much more frequent sequence differs by one nucleotide. The chain joins TRBV6-5 to TRBJ2-7, with TRBD2 identical over 9 bases. Germline V CDR1 and CDR2: MNHEY, SVGAGI. The CDR3 sequence is 15 residues long. J was trimmed by 4 bases and V by 3 bases; bases with no gene match: 7. CDR3 nucleotides: TGTGCCAGCAGTTATCCCGGACTAGCGAGTTACGAGCAGTACTTC. It translates to CASSYPGLASYEQYF.

V and J are TRBV29-1 and TRBJ1-1; 10 bases are shared with TRBD1. Trimming at V came to 8 bases and at J to 3 bases, leaving 15 bases not matched to a gene. Germline V gene lookup returns CDR1 SQVTM and CDR2 ANQGSEA. There are 16 residues in the CDR3. The CDR3 sequence is CSIGHRDRGFYTEAFF. In DNA form, the CDR3 reads TGCAGCATCGGCCACCGGGACAGGGGTTTCTACACTGAAGCTTTCTTT.

V and J are TRBV4-2 and TRBJ1-2; D remains unclear. This CDR3 contains 15 residues. CDR1 LGHNA and CDR2 YNFKEQ come from the germline V gene. Trimming pared 2 bases from V and 1 base from J, leaving 11 bases between. This CDR3 is CASSQSVADNYGYTF. CDR3 in DNA: TGTGCCAGCAGCCAATCTGTGGCGGATAACTATGGCTACACCTTC.

V usage is TRBV6-5 and J usage is TRBJ2-1; D might be TRBD2 (6 bases). Per the germline V gene, CDR1 is MNHEY and CDR2 is SVGAGI. The CDR3 has 16 amino acids. Trimming took 1 base from V and 5 from J, leaving 15 bases between them. The CDR3 DNA is TGTGCCAGCAGTTACTTTGCGGGGAGGAGTGACAATGAGCAGTTCTTC. This gives the protein CASSYFAGRSDNEQFF.